The 27 T cell receptor beta chains reported below all come from one sample, sequenced in a study of T-cell memory formation after mild COVID-19. MiXCR was run by TCRdb on the 5' RACE reads, yielding one entry per CDR3 protein. There are roughly 86,000 distinct CDR3 sequences in the sample; around 15% occur only once, and approximately 39% lies in the top ten. Specimen: PBMCs or a T cell subset sorted from them (not recorded which). Receptors originate from a man aged 18 to 35 who had mild COVID-19 (a few samples of this study predate the infection). Cell type and time point are not known.

The chain joins TRBV6-2 or TRBV6-3 to TRBJ2-7; unclear D gene. Germline V gene data show CDR1 as MNHEY and CDR2 as SVGEGT. The V end was cut by 0 bases, the J end by 5 bases, with 11 bases between. The CDR3 totals 14 residues. CDR3 coding DNA: TGTGCCAGCAGTTACTCCCTTGGTGTCAACGAGCAGTACGTC. It codes for CASSYSLGVNEQYV.

This clonotype was counted many times. The rearrangement joins TRBV7-2 to TRBJ1-5; D possibly corresponds to TRBD1 (6 bases). This CDR3 is 15 amino acids long. Germline assignment: CDR1 SGHTA and CDR2 FQGNSA. V lost 6 bases to trimming and J lost 7 bases, with 19 bases between them. The CDR3 loop is CASRAGAMWSQPQHF. The CDR3 DNA sequence: TGTGCCAGCAGGGCAGGGGCGATGTGGTCACAGCCCCAGCATTTT. The complete variable domain, with remaining parts taken from reference TRBV7-2 and TRBJ1-5, reads GAGVSQSPSNKVTEKGKDVELRCDPISGHTALYWYRQSLGQGLEFLIYFQGNSAPDKSGLPSDRFSAERTGGSVSTLTIQRTQQEDSAVYLCASRAGAMWSQPQHFGDGTRLSIL.

The V and J genes are TRBV2 and TRBJ2-2; maybe TRBD2 (6 bases). Trimming took off 4 bases at V and 5 bases at J, with 14 bases between the two ends. The CDR3 is made up of 15 amino acids. The germline gives CDR1 SNHLY, CDR2 FYNNEI. The CDR3 nucleotides read TGTGCCAGCAGTGTGCCCGGGGGTGGAACCGGGGAGCTGTTTTTT. Translation: CASSVPGGGTGELFF. Full variable domain (rest looked up from reference TRBV2 and TRBJ2-2): EPEVTQTPSHQVTQMGQEVILRCVPISNHLYFYWYRQILGQKVEFLVSFYNNEISEKSEIFDDQFSVERPDGSNFTLKIRSTKLEDSAMYFCASSVPGGGTGELFFGEGSRLTVL.

The J gene is TRBJ2-2, the V gene TRBV7-9; D gene uncertain. V was pared by 0 bases and J by 7 bases, with 6 bases between. This CDR3 is 13 amino acids long. Germline V gene lookup returns CDR1 SEHNR and CDR2 FQNEAQ (reference sequence). The CDR3 protein is CASSLAPVGELFF. The CDR3 DNA reads TGTGCCAGCAGCTTAGCTCCGGTCGGGGAGCTGTTTTTT.

This clonotype occurred many times. V is TRBV15 and J is TRBJ1-5, with unresolved D. V lost 0 bases, J lost 3 bases, and 9 bases lay in between. Germline-derived CDR1 and CDR2 are LNHNV and YYDKDF (reference sequence). CDR3 length: 15 residues. DNA of the CDR3: TGTGCCACCAGCAGAGATTTGCAGGTCAATCAGCCCCAGCATTTT. It specifies CATSRDLQVNQPQHF. Filled out from reference TRBV15 and TRBJ1-5, the complete variable domain reads DAMVIQNPRYQVTQFGKPVTLSCSQTLNHNVMYWYQQKSSQAPKLLFHYYDKDFNNEADTPDNFQSRRPNTSFCFLDIRSPGLGDTAMYLCATSRDLQVNQPQHFGDGTRLSIL.

This clonotype has just a few counts. The chain carries TRBV3-1 and TRBJ2-7; D unclear. Germline values: CDR1 LGHDT, CDR2 YNNKEL (reference sequence). This CDR3 contains 13 residues. The germline V and J ends were trimmed by 0 bases and 6 bases, with 9 bases remaining between them. CDR3 sequence reads: CASSQEASLEQYF. The CDR3 nucleotides are TGTGCCAGCAGCCAAGAAGCCAGTCTCGAGCAGTACTTC.

This clonotype was seen ten or more times. The rearrangement joins TRBV4-1 to TRBJ2-7; TRBD1 is a possible D gene (6 bases). The germline V gene encodes CDR1 MGHRA and CDR2 YSYEKL. V was clipped by 1 base and J by 1 base, with 11 bases between them. This CDR3 spans 15 amino acids. The CDR3 is CASSQGQAISYEQYF. DNA of the CDR3: TGCGCCAGCAGCCAAGGACAGGCGATATCCTACGAGCAGTACTTC.

This clonotype turned up a few times. The chain recombines TRBV20-1 with TRBJ1-2, with 7 bases matching TRBD1. Germline CDR1 is DFQATT and CDR2 is SNEGSKA (reference sequence). With V trimmed by 6 bases and J by 0 bases, 10 bases remained unmatched. The CDR3 spans 15 residues. Written as DNA, the CDR3 is TGCAGTGCCCTAGACAGGGAGGGGGCTAACTATGGCTACACCTTC. Translation gives CSALDREGANYGYTF.

The chain has TRBV9 and TRBJ2-2; the match to TRBD2 covers 10 bases. V was pared by 5 bases and J by 2 bases, with 12 bases of the junction left unmatched. Germline CDR1 is SGDLS and CDR2 is YYNGEE. CDR3 size: 18 residues. As DNA, the CDR3 is TGTGCCAGCAGTGACCCTGTTAGCGGGGGGACCAACACCGGGGAGCTGTTTTTT. Translated: CASSDPVSGGTNTGELFF.

This clonotype was counted between two and nine times. The V gene is TRBV20-1, the J gene TRBJ1-2; D is unclear. Trimming cost V 0 bases and J 2 bases, with 10 bases left between them. The CDR3 length is 14 residues. The germline V gene has CDR1 DFQATT and CDR2 SNEGSKA (reference sequence). The CDR3 DNA follows: TGCAGTGCTAGAGATCAGTCAGTGAACTATGGCTACACCTTC. Translation gives CSARDQSVNYGYTF.

The chain combines TRBV7-9 with TRBJ2-1; D is possibly TRBD1 or TRBD2 (5 bases each). CDR3 size: 14 residues. Trimming removed 5 bases from V and 9 bases from J, with 17 bases in between. The germline V gene has CDR1 SEHNR and CDR2 FQNEAQ (reference sequence). The CDR3 is CASSPLSWGSEQFF. DNA of the CDR3: TGTGCCAGCAGCCCCCTTTCCTGGGGGAGTGAGCAGTTCTTC.

Ten or more counts support this clonotype. This chain joins TRBV9 and TRBJ2-1; 9 nucleotides match TRBD2. Germline values: CDR1 SGDLS, CDR2 YYNGEE. With V trimmed by 2 bases and J by 3 bases, 3 bases remained unmatched. This CDR3 spans 15 amino acids. The CDR3 spells CASSVGGGVYNEQFF. CDR3 DNA sequence: TGTGCCAGCAGCGTGGGCGGGGGGGTCTACAATGAGCAGTTCTTC.

This clonotype was found a few times. The chain uses TRBV28 and TRBJ1-5, with D tentatively TRBD1 (6 bases). Germline loops: CDR1 MDHEN, CDR2 SYDVKM. The CDR3 length is 14 residues. V was pared by 2 bases and J by 2 bases, with 7 bases between. Here the CDR3 reads CASSLAGGNQPQHF. As DNA, the CDR3 is TGTGCCAGCAGTTTAGCAGGGGGCAATCAGCCCCAGCATTTT.

The chain couples TRBV7-2 to TRBJ1-6, with unresolved D. V was shortened by 2 bases and J by 6 bases, with 8 bases between the two germline ends. This CDR3 contains 14 residues. CDR1 is SGHTA and CDR2 is FQGNSA in the germline V gene. CDR3 coding DNA: TGTGCCAGCAGCTTATCCCAGACTAATTCACCCCTCCACTTT. Translated, it gives CASSLSQTNSPLHF.

The chain links TRBV4-1 to TRBJ2-2; 7 bases are shared with TRBD2. The V gene end was trimmed by 4 bases and the J gene end by 2 bases; junction bases not matched to a gene: 4. Germline CDR1 is MGHRA and CDR2 is YSYEKL. The CDR3 has 15 amino acids. The CDR3 DNA reads TGCGCCAGCAGCCCCGGGACTAAAAACACCGGGGAGCTGTTTTTT. Its protein is CASSPGTKNTGELFF.

In its sample, this clonotype was seen a few times. J is TRBJ2-1 and V is TRBV6-5; D is unclear. The CDR3 contains 18 residues. Germline V gene data show CDR1 as MNHEY and CDR2 as SVGAGI. Trimming took off 0 bases at V and 0 bases at J, with 15 bases between the two ends. DNA for the CDR3: TGTGCCAGCAGTTACTCGGCTCACACCTACAGCTCCTACAATGAGCAGTTCTTC. It codes for CASSYSAHTYSSYNEQFF.

This clonotype was seen more than once but under ten times. The chain employs TRBV6-2 or TRBV6-3 and TRBJ2-1; D unresolved. The germline V and J ends were trimmed by 0 bases and 5 bases, with 5 bases remaining between them. Per germline, CDR1 MNHEY and CDR2 SVGEGT. There are 13 residues in the CDR3. The CDR3 region is CASSYSDHNEQFF. The CDR3 DNA follows: TGTGCCAGCAGTTACTCCGACCACAATGAGCAGTTCTTC.

V is TRBV5-1 and J is TRBJ2-2; D uncertain. The CDR3 totals 12 residues. V lost 2 bases and J 6 bases, leaving 5 bases between the germline ends. Germline loops: CDR1 SGHRS, CDR2 YFSETQ. This CDR3 reads CASSLRSGELFF. The CDR3 DNA reads TGCGCCAGCAGCTTAAGATCCGGGGAGCTGTTTTTT.

This clonotype was recorded a few times. The chain combines TRBV5-1 with TRBJ2-1; 8 bases line up with TRBD2. Germline lookup yields CDR1 SGHRS and CDR2 YFSETQ. V lost 2 bases and J lost 8; bases outside the gene matches: 6. The CDR3 is made up of 14 amino acids. This CDR3 is CASSFAGGAHEQFF. CDR3 bases: TGCGCCAGCAGCTTTGCCGGGGGGGCGCATGAGCAGTTCTTC.

The chain employs TRBV7-2 and TRBJ2-7; unclear D gene. The CDR3 runs 14 residues. The V and J ends lost 5 bases and 6 bases respectively, with 17 bases between them. Germline V lookup: CDR1 SGHTA, CDR2 FQGNSA. CDR3 sequence reads: CASSVGGYLGEQYV. DNA of the CDR3: TGTGCCAGCAGCGTAGGCGGCTACCTGGGCGAGCAGTACGTC.

The CDR3 nucleotides are TGTGCCAGCAGCTACGGGGGGGGAGAGACCCAGTACTTC. Translated, it gives CASSYGGGETQYF. The chain uses TRBV11-3 and TRBJ2-5, with 8 bases lining up with TRBD2. Germline V gives CDR1 SGHNT, CDR2 YENEEA. V dropped 4 bases and J dropped 4; count of bases not matched to a gene: 2. The CDR3 length is 13 residues.

The DNA of the CDR3 is TGTGCCAGCAGCCTACAGGGTATTATCGGGTACAATGAGCAGTTCTTC. Its translation is CASSLQGIIGYNEQFF. This sequence joins TRBV7-9 and TRBJ2-1; D perhaps matches TRBD1 (6 bases). V gave up 5 bases and J gave up 4 bases, with 18 bases separating them. Per germline, CDR1 SEHNR and CDR2 FQNEAQ (reference sequence). The CDR3 has 16 amino acids.

In this sample, this clonotype turned up many times. The chain carries TRBV20-1 and TRBJ2-7; D may be TRBD1 or TRBD2 (6 bases each). The germline V gene encodes CDR1 DFQATT and CDR2 SNEGSKA (reference sequence). V was shortened by 6 bases and J by 5 bases, with 23 bases between the two germline ends. CDR3 length: 15 amino acids. The CDR3 region has the DNA TGCAGTGCCGAGGGTGAGGACAGCCGGAGGGACGAGCAGTACTTC. Its translation is CSAEGEDSRRDEQYF.

This clonotype has a count of ten or more. The V and J genes are TRBV4-3 and TRBJ1-2; TRBD1 might be the D (6 bases). Trimming left V 1 base short and J 5 bases short, with 8 bases between. This CDR3 has 13 amino acids. Germline V lookup: CDR1 LGHNA, CDR2 YSLEER. The CDR3: CASSQGGGYGYTF. Here the CDR3 DNA reads TGCGCCAGCAGCCAAGGAGGGGGTTATGGCTACACCTTC.

This clonotype turned up a few times. The V call is TRBV6-5, the J call TRBJ2-2; 8 positions agree with TRBD1. Germline values: CDR1 MNHEY, CDR2 SVGAGI. The CDR3 spans 15 residues. Trimming at V came to 2 bases and at J to 4 bases, leaving 3 bases not matched to a gene. DNA of the CDR3: TGTGCCAGCAGTTACGCGGGGACAGGCACCGGGGAGCTGTTTTTT. It yields the protein CASSYAGTGTGELFF.

This chain links TRBV27 with TRBJ2-7, with 7 bases lining up with TRBD2. V lost 5 bases to trimming and J lost 3 bases; unmatched junction nucleotides: 7. CDR3 length equals 14 residues. CDR1 and CDR2 from the germline V gene are MNHEY and SMNVEV (reference sequence). The CDR3 bases are TGTGCCAGCAGTCATTCCGGGGGGTTCTACGAGCAGTACGTC. Translation: CASSHSGGFYEQYV.

This clonotype has ten or more counts. J is TRBJ2-1 and V is TRBV2; either TRBD1 or TRBD2 may supply D (6 bases each). The V and J ends lost 8 bases and 7 bases respectively, with 9 bases between them. Germline lookup yields CDR1 SNHLY and CDR2 FYNNEI. This CDR3 comprises 11 residues. The CDR3 nucleotides are TGTGCCAGCGGGGGGCAGAATGAGCAGTTCTTC. Residues: CASGGQNEQFF.